These T cell receptor beta chains were read from a single sample in a study of cytomegalovirus exposure and HLA in healthy donors. Repertoires were generated with immunoSEQ multiplex PCR, while TCRdb's copy carries only in-frame clones and drops some. The profile shows 120,000 or so clones, approximately 80% of them singletons. Material: PBMCs. These TCRs come from a man aged 30 to 39 in good health and CMV-seronegative. CDR3s include the opening cysteine and the closing phenylalanine or tryptophan. D genes are given only for firm matches. The size entry is marked missing in some rows and otherwise reads once, few, many or a size class.

d_gene	v_gene	j_gene	len	abundance	CDR3aa	CDR3nt
TRBD1	TRBV6-5	TRBJ2-5	15	-	CASSGQAGGLGTQYF	TGTGCCAGCAGCGGTCAGGCAGGGGGCCTGGGGACCCAGTACTTC
-	TRBV5-4	TRBJ2-7	13	-	CASSLRDTYEQYF	TGTGCCAGCAGCCTCAGGGACACCTACGAGCAGTACTTC
TRBD1	TRBV5-1	TRBJ1-5	14	-	CASSSGQGGQPQHF	TGCGCCAGCAGCTCTGGACAGGGGGGTCAGCCCCAGCATTTT
-	TRBV19	TRBJ1-6	13	-	CASSIHGESPLHF	TGTGCCAGTAGTATTCACGGGGAGTCACCCCTCCACTTT
-	TRBV28	TRBJ2-5	15	-	CASSPTTRRQETQYF	TGTGCCAGCAGTCCAACGACTAGGCGGCAAGAGACCCAGTACTTC
TRBD1	TRBV5-3	TRBJ1-6	18	-	CARSFGGDRASYNSPLHF	TGTGCCAGAAGCTTCGGCGGTGACAGGGCGTCCTATAATTCACCCCTCCACTTT
-	TRBV10-3	TRBJ2-3	12	-	CAISPSTDTQYF	TGTGCCATCAGTCCTAGCACAGATACGCAGTATTTT
TRBD1	TRBV9	TRBJ1-2	16	few	CASSVALTGGDYGYTF	TGTGCCAGCAGCGTAGCCTTGACAGGGGGCGACTATGGCTACACCTTC
-	TRBV6-5	TRBJ2-7	14	once	CASSYYGELYEQYF	TGTGCCAGCAGTTACTACGGGGAGCTCTACGAGCAGTACTTC
-	TRBV28	TRBJ2-1	18	-	CASSLPPVDREADNEQFF	TGTGCCAGCAGTCTCCCCCCGGTAGACAGGGAGGCGGACAATGAGCAGTTCTTC
-	TRBV27	TRBJ2-4	13	-	CASSLGPQVIQYF	TGTGCCAGCAGTTTAGGGCCCCAGGTCATTCAGTACTTC
TRBD1	TRBV5-1	TRBJ2-3	15	-	CASSLGQGRTDTQYF	TGCGCCAGCAGCTTGGGACAGGGACGCACAGATACGCAGTATTTT
-	TRBV7-8	TRBJ1-2	14	-	CASSSERLGYGYTF	TGTGCCAGCAGCTCTGAGAGGTTGGGCTATGGCTACACCTTC
TRBD1	TRBV7-9	TRBJ1-4	16	few	CASSLDRGGGSEKLFF	TGTGCCAGCAGCTTGGACAGGGGCGGAGGGAGTGAAAAACTGTTTTTT
TRBD1	TRBV5-1	TRBJ2-4	19	few	CASSLEWDRGRGGVNIQYF	TGCGCCAGCAGCTTGGAGTGGGACAGGGGGCGCGGAGGAGTAAACATTCAGTACTTC
-	TRBV19	TRBJ2-7	13	once	CASSIQGSYEQYF	TGTGCCAGTAGTATTCAGGGCTCCTACGAGCAGTACTTC
-	TRBV7-9	TRBJ1-2	13	-	CASSLQGNYGYTF	TGTGCCAGCAGCCTGCAGGGTAACTATGGCTACACCTTC
TRBD1	TRBV10-3	TRBJ1-5	15	once	CAIRDSGGDNQPQHF	TGTGCCATCAGGGATTCAGGGGGCGATAATCAGCCCCAGCATTTT
-	TRBV28	TRBJ1-5	13	-	CASSFELNQPQHF	TGTGCCAGCAGTTTTGAGCTCAATCAGCCCCAGCATTTT
-	TRBV4-1	TRBJ1-4	16	-	CASSREGSATNEKLFF	TGCGCCAGCAGCCGGGAGGGCTCAGCAACTAATGAAAAACTGTTTTTT
TRBD1	TRBV6-4	TRBJ2-1	13	once	CASSRQGWGEQFF	TGTGCCAGCAGTCGACAGGGATGGGGTGAGCAGTTCTTC
TRBD2	TRBV2	TRBJ2-5	12	few	CASGGRGETQYF	TGTGCCAGTGGCGGGAGAGGAGAGACCCAGTACTTC
TRBD2	TRBV7-8	TRBJ2-1	15	-	CASSPTSGGGYEQFF	TGTGCCAGCAGCCCGACTAGCGGGGGGGGGTATGAGCAGTTCTTC
-	TRBV11-3	TRBJ2-2	16	-	CASSSTRKTNTGELFF	TGTGCCAGCAGCTCCACACGCAAGACGAACACCGGGGAGCTGTTTTTT
-	TRBV28	TRBJ1-1	14	-	CASSFPGLNTEAFF	TGTGCCAGCAGTTTCCCAGGGTTGAACACTGAAGCTTTCTTT
-	TRBV6-6	TRBJ1-1	15	once	CASSYGGQMNTEAFF	TGTGCCAGCAGTTACGGAGGTCAGATGAACACTGAAGCTTTCTTT
TRBD2	TRBV5-4	TRBJ2-1	12	-	CASSFTSDEQFF	TGTGCCAGCAGCTTCACTAGCGATGAGCAGTTCTTC
-	TRBV9	TRBJ2-2	14	few	CASSRGGGTGELFF	TGTGCCAGCTCCCGAGGGGGGGGGACGGGGGAGCTGTTTTTT
-	TRBV27	TRBJ1-2	13	-	CASGLPGRYGYTF	TGTGCCAGCGGTCTACCAGGTCGCTATGGCTACACCTTC
TRBD1	TRBV5-4	TRBJ2-6	20	few	CASSLGSTDRGTSGANVLTF	TGTGCCAGCAGCTTGGGCTCTACGGACAGGGGGACCTCTGGGGCCAACGTCCTGACTTTC
TRBD1	TRBV10-1	TRBJ2-7	14	-	CASRGGQGTYEQYF	TGCGCCAGCAGAGGGGGACAGGGGACCTACGAGCAGTACTTC
TRBD2	TRBV11-3	TRBJ2-3	16	-	CASSPGTSGYTDTQYF	TGTGCCAGCAGCCCTGGGACTAGCGGGTACACAGATACGCAGTATTTT
-	TRBV6-1	TRBJ2-1	14	few	CASTWAAMMGEQFF	TGTGCCAGCACTTGGGCAGCCATGATGGGTGAGCAGTTCTTC
TRBD1	TRBV2	TRBJ1-2	16	-	CASSPGQGLINYGYTF	TGTGCCAGCAGTCCCGGACAGGGCTTAATTAACTATGGCTACACCTTC
-	TRBV4-3	TRBJ1-4	18	few	CASSQNPSSGTTNEKLFF	TGCGCCAGCAGCCAGAACCCGTCATCCGGGACAACTAATGAAAAACTGTTTTTT
-	TRBV19	TRBJ2-2	14	-	CASIKGENTGELFF	TGTGCCAGTATTAAGGGGGAGAACACCGGGGAGCTGTTTTTT
-	TRBV28	TRBJ1-2	14	-	CASSWPRGNYGYTF	TGTGCCAGCAGTTGGCCCCGGGGAAACTATGGCTACACCTTC
TRBD1	TRBV6-5	TRBJ1-2	13	-	CASSHDRGQGYTF	TGTGCCAGCAGCCACGACAGGGGGCAGGGCTACACCTTC
-	TRBV28	TRBJ2-4	18	-	CASSVGTAGALAKNIQYF	TGTGCCAGCAGTGTCGGGACTGCGGGGGCTCTAGCCAAAAACATTCAGTACTTC
TRBD1	TRBV6-1	TRBJ1-5	15	-	CASKTSGRGYQPQHF	TGTGCCAGCAAGACGAGCGGCAGGGGGTATCAGCCCCAGCATTTT